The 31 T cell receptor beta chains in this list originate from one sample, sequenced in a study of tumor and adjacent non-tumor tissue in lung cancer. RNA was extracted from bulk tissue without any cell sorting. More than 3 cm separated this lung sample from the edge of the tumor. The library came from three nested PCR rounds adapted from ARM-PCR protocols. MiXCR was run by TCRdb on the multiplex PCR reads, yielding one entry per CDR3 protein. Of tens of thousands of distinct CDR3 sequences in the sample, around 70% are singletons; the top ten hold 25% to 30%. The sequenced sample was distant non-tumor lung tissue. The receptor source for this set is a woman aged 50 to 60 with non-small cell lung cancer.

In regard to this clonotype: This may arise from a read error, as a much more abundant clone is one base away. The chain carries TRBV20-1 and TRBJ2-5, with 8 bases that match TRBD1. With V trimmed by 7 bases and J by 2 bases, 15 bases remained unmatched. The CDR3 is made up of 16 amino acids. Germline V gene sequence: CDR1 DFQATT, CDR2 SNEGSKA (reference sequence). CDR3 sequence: CSGIARGRRGQETQYF. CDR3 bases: TGCAGTGGGATTGCCAGGGGGCGTCGAGGGCAAGAGACCCAGTACTTC.

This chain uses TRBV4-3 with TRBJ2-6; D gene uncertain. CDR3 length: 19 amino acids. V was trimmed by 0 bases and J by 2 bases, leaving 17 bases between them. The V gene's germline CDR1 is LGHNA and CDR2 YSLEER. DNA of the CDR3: TGCGCCAGCAGCCAAGATTTACCAGGCCATGGGACTGGGGCCAACGTCCTGACTTTC. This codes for CASSQDLPGHGTGANVLTF.

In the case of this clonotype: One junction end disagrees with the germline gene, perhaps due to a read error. The CDR3 bases are TGTGCCAGCAGTTACGCGACAGGAGAGGAGTCACCCTTCCACTTT. The encoded protein is CASSYATGEESPFHF. J is TRBJ1-6 and V is TRBV6-5, with D possibly being TRBD1 (6 bases). CDR3 length: 15 residues. Germline V CDR1 and CDR2: MNHEY, SVGAGI.

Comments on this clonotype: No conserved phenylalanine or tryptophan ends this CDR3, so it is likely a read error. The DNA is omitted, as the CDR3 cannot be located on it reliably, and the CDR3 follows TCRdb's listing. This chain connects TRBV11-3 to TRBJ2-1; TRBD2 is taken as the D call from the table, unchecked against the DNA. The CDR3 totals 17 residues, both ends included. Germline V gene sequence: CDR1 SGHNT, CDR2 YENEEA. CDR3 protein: CGSSFSGTVSSYNEHFL.

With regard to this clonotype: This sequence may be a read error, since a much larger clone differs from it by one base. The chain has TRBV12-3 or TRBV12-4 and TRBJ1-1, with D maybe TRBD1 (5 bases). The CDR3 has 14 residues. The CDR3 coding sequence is TGTGCCAGCAGTCCTACGGGGGGGAACACTGAAGTTTTCTTT. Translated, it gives CASSPTGGNTEVFF.

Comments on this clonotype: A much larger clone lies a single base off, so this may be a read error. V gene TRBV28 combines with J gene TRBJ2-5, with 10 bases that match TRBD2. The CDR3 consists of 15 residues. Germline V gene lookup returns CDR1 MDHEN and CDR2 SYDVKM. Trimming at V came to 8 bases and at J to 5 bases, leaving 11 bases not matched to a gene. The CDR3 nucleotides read TGTGCCAGCTGTCCCCTAGCGGGAGTGTATGAGACCCAGTACTTC. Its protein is CASCPLAGVYETQYF. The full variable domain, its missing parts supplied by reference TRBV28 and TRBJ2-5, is DVKVTQSSRYLVKRTGEKVFLECVQDMDHENMFWYRQDPGLGLRLIYFSYDVKMKEKGDIPEGYSVSREKKERFSLILESASTNQTSMYLCASCPLAGVYETQYFGPGTRLLVL.

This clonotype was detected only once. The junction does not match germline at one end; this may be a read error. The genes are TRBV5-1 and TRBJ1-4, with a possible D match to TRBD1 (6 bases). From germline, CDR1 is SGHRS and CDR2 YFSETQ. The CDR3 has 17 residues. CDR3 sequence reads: CASSWGQGATTNEELFF. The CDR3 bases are TGCGCCAGCAGCTGGGGACAAGGGGCTACAACTAATGAAGAACTGTTTTTT.

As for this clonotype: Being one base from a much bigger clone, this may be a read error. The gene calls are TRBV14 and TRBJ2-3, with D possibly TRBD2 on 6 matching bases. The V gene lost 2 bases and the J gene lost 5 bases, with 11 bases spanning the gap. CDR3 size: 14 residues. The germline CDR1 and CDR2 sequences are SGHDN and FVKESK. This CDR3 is CASSQRRGRDTQYF. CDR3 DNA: TGTGCCAGCAGCCAACGGAGGGGCAGAGATACGCAGTATTTT.

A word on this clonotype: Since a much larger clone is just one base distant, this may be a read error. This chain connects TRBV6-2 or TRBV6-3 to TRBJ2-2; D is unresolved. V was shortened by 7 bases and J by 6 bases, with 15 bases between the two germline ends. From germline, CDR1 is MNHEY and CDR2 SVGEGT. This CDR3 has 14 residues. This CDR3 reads CASNLQCGAGELFF. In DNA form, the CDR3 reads TGTGCCAGCAATTTACAGTGTGGGGCCGGGGAGCTGTTTTTT.

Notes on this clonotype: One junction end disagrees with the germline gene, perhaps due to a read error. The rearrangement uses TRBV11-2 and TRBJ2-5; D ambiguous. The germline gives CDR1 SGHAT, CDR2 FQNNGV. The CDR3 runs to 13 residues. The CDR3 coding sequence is TGTGCCAGCAGCGACTGGATCCAAGAGACCCAGTACTTT. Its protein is CASSDWIQETQYF. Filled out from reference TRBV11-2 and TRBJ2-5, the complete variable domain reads EAGVAQSPRYKIIEKRQSVAFWCNPISGHATLYWYQQILGQGPKLLIQFQNNGVVDDSQLPKDRFSAERLKGVDSTLKIQPAKLEDSAVYLCASSDWIQETQYFGPGTRLLVL.

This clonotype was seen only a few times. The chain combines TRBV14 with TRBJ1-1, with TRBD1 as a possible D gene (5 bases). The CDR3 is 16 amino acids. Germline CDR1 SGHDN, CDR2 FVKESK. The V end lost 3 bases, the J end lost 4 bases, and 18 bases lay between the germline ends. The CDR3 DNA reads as TGTGCCAGCAGCCATGGCAGGGAGGGGAGGCCCACTGAAGCTTTCTTT. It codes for CASSHGREGRPTEAFF.

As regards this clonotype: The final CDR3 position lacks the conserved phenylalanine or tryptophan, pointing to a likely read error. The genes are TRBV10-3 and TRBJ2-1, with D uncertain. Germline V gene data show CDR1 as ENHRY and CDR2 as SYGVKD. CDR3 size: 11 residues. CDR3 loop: CVISESDEQFL. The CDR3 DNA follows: TGTGTCATCAGCGAATCCGATGAGCAGTTCTTA.

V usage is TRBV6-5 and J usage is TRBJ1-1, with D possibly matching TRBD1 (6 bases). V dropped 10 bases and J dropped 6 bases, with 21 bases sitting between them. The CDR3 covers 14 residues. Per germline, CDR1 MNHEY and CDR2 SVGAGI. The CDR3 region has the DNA TGTGCCACAAGTTATCTGGGGGGGCTTGCTGAAGCTTTCTTT. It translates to CATSYLGGLAEAFF.

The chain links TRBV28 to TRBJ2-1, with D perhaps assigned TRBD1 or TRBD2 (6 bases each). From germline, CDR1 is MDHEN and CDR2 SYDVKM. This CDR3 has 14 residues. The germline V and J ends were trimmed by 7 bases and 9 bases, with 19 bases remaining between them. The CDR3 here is CASTIARGVREQFF. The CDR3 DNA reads TGTGCCAGCACAATAGCGAGGGGGGTGCGTGAGCAGTTCTTC.

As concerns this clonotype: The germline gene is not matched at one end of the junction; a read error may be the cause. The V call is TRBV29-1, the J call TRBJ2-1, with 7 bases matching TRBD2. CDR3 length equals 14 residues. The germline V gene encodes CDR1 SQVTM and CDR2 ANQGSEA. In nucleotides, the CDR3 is TGTAGCGTTGGATCAGCGGGAACGCGGGATGAGCAGTTCTTC. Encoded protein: CSVGSAGTRDEQFF.

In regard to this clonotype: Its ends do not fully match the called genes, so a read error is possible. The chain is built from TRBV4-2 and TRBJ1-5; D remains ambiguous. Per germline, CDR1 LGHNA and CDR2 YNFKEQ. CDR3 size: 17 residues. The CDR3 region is CASSLFWTRETNQPQHF. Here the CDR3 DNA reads TGTGCCAGCAGCCTCTTTTGGACCAGAGAGACGAATCAGCCCCAACATTTT.

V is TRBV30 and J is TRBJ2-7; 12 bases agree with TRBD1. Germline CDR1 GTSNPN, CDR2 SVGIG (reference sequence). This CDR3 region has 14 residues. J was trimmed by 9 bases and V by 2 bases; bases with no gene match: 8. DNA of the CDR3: TGTGCCTGGAGTACTGGGACAGGGGGCTGGGTGCAGTACTTC. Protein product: CAWSTGTGGWVQYF.

As DNA, the CDR3 is TGTGCCTGGAGCCAGGGTCCTTCACCCCTCCACTTT. Translation gives CAWSQGPSPLHF. The chain employs TRBV30 and TRBJ1-6; TRBD1 is a possible D gene (5 bases). CDR1 and CDR2 (germline): GTSNPN, SVGIG (reference sequence). V lost 3 bases and J 9 bases, leaving 9 bases between the germline ends. The CDR3 has 12 amino acids. The whole variable domain, filled in from reference TRBV30 and TRBJ1-6, reads SQTIHQWPATLVQPVGSPLSLECTVEGTSNPNLYWYRQAAGRGLQLLFYSVGIGQISSEVPQNLSASRPQDRQFILSSKKLLLSDSGFYLCAWSQGPSPLHFGNGTRLTVT.

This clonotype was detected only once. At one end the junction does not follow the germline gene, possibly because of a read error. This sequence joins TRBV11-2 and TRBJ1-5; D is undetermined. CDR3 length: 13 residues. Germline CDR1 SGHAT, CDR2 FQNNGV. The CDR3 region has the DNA TGTGCCGGCAGCGAAGACGGGAACCAGCCACAGCATTTT. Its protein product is CAGSEDGNQPQHF.

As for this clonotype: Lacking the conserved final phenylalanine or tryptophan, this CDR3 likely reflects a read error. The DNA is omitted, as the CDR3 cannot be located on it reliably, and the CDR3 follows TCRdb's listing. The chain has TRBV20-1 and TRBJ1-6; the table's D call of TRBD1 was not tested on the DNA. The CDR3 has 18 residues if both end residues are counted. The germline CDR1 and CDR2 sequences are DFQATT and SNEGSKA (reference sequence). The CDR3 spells CSAPDAKTASSYNSPLHS.

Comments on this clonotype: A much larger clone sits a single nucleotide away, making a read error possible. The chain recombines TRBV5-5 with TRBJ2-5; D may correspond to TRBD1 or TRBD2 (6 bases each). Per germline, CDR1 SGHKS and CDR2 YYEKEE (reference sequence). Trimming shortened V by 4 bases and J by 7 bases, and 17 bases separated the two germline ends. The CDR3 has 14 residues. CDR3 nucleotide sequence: TGTGCCAGCAGCATTGCTGGGGGGCGGGCGACCCAGTACTTC. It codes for CASSIAGGRATQYF.

The CDR3, as DNA: TGTGCCACCAGTGAGCGGGGAAATGGGGCCAACGTCCTGACTTTC. Translation gives CATSERGNGANVLTF. V is TRBV24-1 and J is TRBJ2-6; a weak D match, TRBD2 (6 bases). The CDR3 is 15 residues long. Trimming cost V 4 bases and J 3 bases, with 9 bases left between them. Germline loops: CDR1 KGHDR, CDR2 SFDVKD.

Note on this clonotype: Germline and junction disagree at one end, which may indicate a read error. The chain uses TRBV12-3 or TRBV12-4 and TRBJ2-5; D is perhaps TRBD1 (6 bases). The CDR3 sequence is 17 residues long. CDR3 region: CASSLIHLQGRQETQYF. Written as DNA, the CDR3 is TGTGCCAGTAGTTTAATCCATCTGCAGGGGCGCCAAGAGACCCAGTACTTC.

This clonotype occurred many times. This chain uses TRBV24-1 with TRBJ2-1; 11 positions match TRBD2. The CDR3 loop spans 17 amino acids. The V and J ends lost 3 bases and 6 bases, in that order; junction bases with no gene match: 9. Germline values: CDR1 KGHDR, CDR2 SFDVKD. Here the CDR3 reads CATSDGARSGGGNEQFF. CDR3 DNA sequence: TGTGCCACCAGTGATGGGGCTCGTAGCGGGGGGGGCAATGAGCAGTTCTTC.

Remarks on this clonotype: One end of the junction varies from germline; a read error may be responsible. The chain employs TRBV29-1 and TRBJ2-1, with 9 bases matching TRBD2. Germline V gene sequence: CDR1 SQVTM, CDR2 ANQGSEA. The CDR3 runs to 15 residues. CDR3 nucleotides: TGCACCGTTGATCTGGGTTGGGGACTAGCAGGAGAGCAGTTCTTC. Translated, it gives CTVDLGWGLAGEQFF.

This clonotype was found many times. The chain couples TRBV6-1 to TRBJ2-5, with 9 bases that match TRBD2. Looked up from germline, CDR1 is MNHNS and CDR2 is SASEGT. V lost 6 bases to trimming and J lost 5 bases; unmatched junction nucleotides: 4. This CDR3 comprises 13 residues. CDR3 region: CASSVLAGETQYF. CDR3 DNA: TGTGCCAGCAGCGTACTAGCGGGTGAGACCCAGTACTTC.

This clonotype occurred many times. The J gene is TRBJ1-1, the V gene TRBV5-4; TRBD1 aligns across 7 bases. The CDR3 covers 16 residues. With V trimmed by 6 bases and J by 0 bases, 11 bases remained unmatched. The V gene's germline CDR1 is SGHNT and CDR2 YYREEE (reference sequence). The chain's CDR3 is CASTTRQGGMNTEAFF. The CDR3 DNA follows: TGTGCCAGCACGACTAGACAGGGAGGGATGAACACTGAAGCTTTCTTT.

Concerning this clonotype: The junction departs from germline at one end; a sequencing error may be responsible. In DNA form, the CDR3 reads TGTGCCAGCAGCCCCCCGGAACACTACTCCTACAATGAGCAGTCCTTC. It specifies CASSPPEHYSYNEQSF. This sequence joins TRBV11-2 and TRBJ2-1; D is undetermined. In germline, CDR1 is SGHAT, CDR2 FQNNGV. The CDR3 covers 16 residues.

CDR3 bases: TGTGCCAGCTCACCCCCCACTAGCCTAAGGGGTGAGCAGTTCTTC. Protein sequence: CASSPPTSLRGEQFF. The chain has TRBV18 and TRBJ2-1; TRBD2 is a possible D gene (6 bases). Germline assignment: CDR1 KGHSH and CDR2 LQKENI. With 3 bases removed from V and 9 bases from J, the gap between germline ends came to 18 bases. The CDR3 runs 15 residues.

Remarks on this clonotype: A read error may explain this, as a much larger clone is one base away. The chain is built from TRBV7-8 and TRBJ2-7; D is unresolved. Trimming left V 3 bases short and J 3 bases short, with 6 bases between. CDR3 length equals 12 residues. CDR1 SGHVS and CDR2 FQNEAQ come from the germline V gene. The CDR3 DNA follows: TGTGCCAGCAGCTTTGGTTTCTACGAGCAGTACTTC. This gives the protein CASSFGFYEQYF.

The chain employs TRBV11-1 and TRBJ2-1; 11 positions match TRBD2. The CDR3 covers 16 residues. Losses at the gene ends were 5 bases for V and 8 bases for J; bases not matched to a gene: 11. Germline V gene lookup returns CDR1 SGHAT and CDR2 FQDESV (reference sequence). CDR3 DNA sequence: TGTGCCAGCAGCCCTCTGACTAGCGGGATTCATGATGAGCAGTTCTTC. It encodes CASSPLTSGIHDEQFF.